This T cell receptor (beta chain) was recovered during a study of chemoradiotherapy in HPV16-positive cancers. Repertoires were generated with immunoSEQ multiplex PCR, while TCRdb's copy carries only in-frame clones and drops some. The sample yields some 21,000 clones, roughly 86% seen once. Over chemoradiotherapy, repertoires were sampled more than once. V lost 4 bases to trimming and J lost 4 bases; unmatched junction nucleotides: 8. Germline V gene data show CDR1 as KGHSH and CDR2 as LQKENI. This CDR3 contains 15 residues. The TCR was taken from a human donor with HPV-associated anogenital cancer. The chain combines TRBV18 with TRBJ1-2, with 8 bases lining up with TRBD1. The material was blood, obtained from a patient who underwent chemoradiotherapy. This CDR3 is CASSQQGAEGYGYTF. The CDR3 bases are TGTGCCAGCTCACAGCAGGGGGCGGAGGGCTATGGCTACACCTTC.